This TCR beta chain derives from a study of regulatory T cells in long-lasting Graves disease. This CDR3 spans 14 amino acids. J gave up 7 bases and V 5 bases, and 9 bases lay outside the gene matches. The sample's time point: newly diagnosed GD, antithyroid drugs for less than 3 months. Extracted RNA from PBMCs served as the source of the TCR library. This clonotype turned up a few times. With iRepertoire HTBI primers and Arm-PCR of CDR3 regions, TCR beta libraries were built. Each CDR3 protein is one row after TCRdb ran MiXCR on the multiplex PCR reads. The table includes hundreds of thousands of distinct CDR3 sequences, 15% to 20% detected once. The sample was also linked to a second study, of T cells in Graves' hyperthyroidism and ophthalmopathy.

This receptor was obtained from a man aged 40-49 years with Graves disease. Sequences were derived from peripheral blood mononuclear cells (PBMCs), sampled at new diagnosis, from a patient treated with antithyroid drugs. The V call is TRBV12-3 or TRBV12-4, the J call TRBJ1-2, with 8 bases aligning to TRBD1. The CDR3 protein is CASSRQGAGGGYTF. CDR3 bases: TGTGCCAGCAGTCGGCAGGGGGCCGGTGGTGGCTACACCTTC.